Following are 3 T cell receptor beta chains from one sample sequenced in a study of T cell changes during pregnancy in multiple sclerosis. Data came from immunoSEQ multiplex PCR; TCRdb stores just in-frame clones and leaves some out. This sample has 50,000 or so clones, with around 91% found just once. The specimen was CD8+ T cells from peripheral blood mononuclear cells, collected in the second trimester of pregnancy. These TCRs come from a female donor with multiple sclerosis, enrolled in a pregnancy study.

The chain combines TRBV11-2 with TRBJ1-5; no definite D call. Trimming shortened V by 1 base and J by 6 bases, and 13 bases separated the two germline ends. The CDR3 has 15 residues. The germline gives CDR1 SGHAT, CDR2 FQNNGV. The CDR3 DNA reads as TGTGCCAGCAGCTTAGGTTCGGCTTCAGGTCAGCCCCAGCATTTT. As protein: CASSLGSASGQPQHF. Drawing the rest from reference TRBV11-2 and TRBJ1-5, the complete variable domain is EAGVAQSPRYKIIEKRQSVAFWCNPISGHATLYWYQQILGQGPKLLIQFQNNGVVDDSQLPKDRFSAERLKGVDSTLKIQPAKLEDSAVYLCASSLGSASGQPQHFGDGTRLSIL.

This chain connects TRBV6-5 to TRBJ1-6, with D possibly TRBD1 on 5 matching bases. CDR3 length: 15 residues. From germline, CDR1 is MNHEY and CDR2 SVGAGI. V lost 6 bases to trimming and J lost 5 bases, with 14 bases between them. The CDR3 protein is CASRPIQGDNSPLHF. In DNA, the CDR3 is TGTGCCAGCAGGCCCATCCAGGGCGATAATTCACCCCTCCACTTT.

This clone was counted once. The chain joins TRBV5-6 to TRBJ2-1, with D possibly TRBD2 on 6 matching bases. The CDR3 has 12 amino acids. V dropped 6 bases and J dropped 8 bases, with 12 bases sitting between them. Germline CDR1 is SGHDT and CDR2 is YYEEEE. The CDR3 region is CASKLGEDEQFF. In DNA form, the CDR3 reads TGTGCCAGCAAGCTTGGGGAGGATGAGCAGTTCTTC. The whole variable domain, filled in from reference TRBV5-6 and TRBJ2-1, reads DAGVTQSPTHLIKTRGQQVTLRCSPKSGHDTVSWYQQALGQGPQFIFQYYEEEERQRGNFPDRFSGHQFPNYSSELNVNALLLGDSALYLCASKLGEDEQFFGPGTRLTVL.